The 17 T cell receptor beta chains below all came from one sample that was sequenced in a study of T cell repertoires in cytomegalovirus infection. TCRdb ran MiXCR on the reads and lists one entry per CDR3 protein. The sample carries fewer than 200,000 distinct CDR3 sequences, under 15% recorded once. Sequencing was performed on PBMCs. The origin of the receptors is a human donor in good health (CMV status not recorded). Some clones in this sample may be carry-over from other donors' samples.

This clonotype was seen at least ten times. The V gene is TRBV6-2 or TRBV6-3, the J gene TRBJ2-4; TRBD2 matches at 9 bases. This CDR3 contains 15 residues. The V gene's germline CDR1 is MNHEY and CDR2 SVGEGT. Losses at the gene ends were 6 bases for V and 10 bases for J; bases not matched to a gene: 13. CDR3 loop: CASSPWSGRSSIQYF. In DNA, the CDR3 is TGTGCCAGCAGCCCCTGGAGCGGGAGGTCCTCTATTCAGTACTTC.

This clonotype came up a few times. The chain has TRBV5-1 and TRBJ1-1, with a possible D match to TRBD1 (5 bases). V lost 5 bases, J lost 7 bases, and 12 bases lay in between. This CDR3 is built from 12 residues. Per germline, CDR1 SGHRS and CDR2 YFSETQ. The CDR3 DNA sequence: TGCGCCAGCAGATGGGGGGAATTTGAAGCTTTCTTT. It codes for CASRWGEFEAFF.

This clonotype was recorded at least ten times. This rearrangement joins TRBV28 to TRBJ2-1; unclear D gene. This CDR3 contains 13 residues. V shed 2 bases and J shed 6 bases, with 8 bases lying between them. CDR1 and CDR2 from the germline V gene are MDHEN and SYDVKM. The CDR3 loop is CASSLGPFNEQFF. CDR3 sequence (DNA): TGTGCCAGCAGTTTAGGCCCCTTCAATGAGCAGTTCTTC.

The chain joins TRBV14 to TRBJ1-1; D remains unclear. The ends were cut back, 4 bases at V and 1 base at J, with 16 bases in the middle. From germline, CDR1 is SGHDN and CDR2 FVKESK. The CDR3 consists of 16 residues. CDR3: CASSPRQARGNTEAFF. CDR3 nucleotides: TGTGCCAGCAGCCCTCGTCAGGCTCGGGGGAACACTGAAGCTTTCTTT.

This clonotype was found a few times. This CDR3 is CASSYSLAGGLSTDTQYF. CDR3 coding DNA: TGTGCCAGCAGTTACTCACTAGCGGGAGGTTTAAGCACAGATACGCAGTATTTT. The chain couples TRBV6-2 or TRBV6-3 to TRBJ2-3; 12 bases fit TRBD2. Germline CDR1 and CDR2: MNHEY and SVGEGT. The V gene end was trimmed by 0 bases and the J gene end by 0 bases; junction bases not matched to a gene: 4. The CDR3 covers 18 residues.

The chain carries TRBV14 and TRBJ2-1, with 14 bases that match TRBD2. CDR1 and CDR2 from the germline V gene are SGHDN and FVKESK. CDR3 size: 15 residues. J lost 9 bases, V lost 4 bases, and 5 bases had no gene match. The CDR3 loop is CASSPGLAGGREQFF. The CDR3 region has the DNA TGTGCCAGCAGCCCAGGACTAGCGGGAGGTCGTGAGCAGTTCTTC.

The chain combines TRBV11-2 with TRBJ2-4; maybe TRBD2 (6 bases). Germline V gene lookup returns CDR1 SGHAT and CDR2 FQNNGV. CDR3 length: 17 residues. With 5 bases removed from V and 6 bases from J, the gap between germline ends came to 23 bases. The CDR3 nucleotides read TGTGCCAGCAGCCGTATTAAGGGGTTACGACTAGGAAACATTCAGTACTTC. As protein: CASSRIKGLRLGNIQYF.

This clonotype has more than one count but fewer than ten. The chain combines TRBV7-2 with TRBJ2-7; D is unresolved. The CDR3 sequence is 11 residues long. Per the germline V gene, CDR1 is SGHTA and CDR2 is FQGNSA. Trimming left V 5 bases short and J 6 bases short, with 8 bases between. CDR3 in DNA: TGTGCCAGCAGCCTACAGAGCGAGCAGTACTTC. Its translation: CASSLQSEQYF.

By sample fraction, this clonotype is hyperexpanded (1% or more). The V call is TRBV15, the J call TRBJ2-5, with a weak D call TRBD2 (6 bases). V gave up 1 base and J gave up 4 bases, with 7 bases separating them. The CDR3 is 13 amino acids. Looked up from germline, CDR1 is LNHNV and CDR2 is YYDKDF (reference sequence). CDR3: CATSRVGGETQYF. Here the CDR3 DNA reads TGTGCCACCAGCAGAGTGGGGGGAGAGACCCAGTACTTC.

This clonotype was observed a few times. The rearrangement joins TRBV4-1 to TRBJ1-1; D uncertain. The CDR3 loop spans 17 amino acids. The germline V and J ends were trimmed by 0 bases and 1 base, with 15 bases remaining between them. From germline, CDR1 is MGHRA and CDR2 YSYEKL. The CDR3 DNA reads as TGCGCCAGCAGCCAAGAAACAGTGGCAACTAGGAACACTGAAGCTTTCTTT. It is translated as CASSQETVATRNTEAFF.

This sequence joins TRBV3-1 and TRBJ1-1; tentatively, D is TRBD1 (6 bases). CDR1 and CDR2 from the germline V gene are LGHDT and YNNKEL (reference sequence). The CDR3 has 16 residues. The V gene lost 0 bases and the J gene lost 1 base, with 12 bases spanning the gap. CDR3 residues: CASSQELYRANTEAFF. In DNA form, the CDR3 reads TGTGCCAGCAGCCAAGAGCTCTACAGGGCGAACACTGAAGCTTTCTTT.

This clonotype was observed many times. This chain connects TRBV6-2 or TRBV6-3 to TRBJ2-3; D perhaps matches TRBD2 (10 bases). CDR3 size: 14 residues. CDR1 and CDR2 (germline): MNHEY, SVGEGT. V lost 6 bases, J lost 10 bases, and 20 bases lay in between. Here the CDR3 reads CASRTSGDRASQYF. Written as DNA, the CDR3 is TGTGCCAGCAGAACTAGCGGGGACAGGGCATCGCAGTATTTT.

This clonotype has more than one count but fewer than ten. The rearrangement uses TRBV12-3 or TRBV12-4 and TRBJ2-2; 7 bases fit TRBD2. Trimming removed 11 bases from V and 2 bases from J; junction bases left unmatched: 11. The CDR3 spans 15 residues. CDR3 bases: TGTGCCTGTACCTGGGGAGGGTTCAACACCGGGGAGCTGTTTTTT. It translates to CACTWGGFNTGELFF.

A few counts support this clonotype. The rearrangement links TRBV7-9 to TRBJ2-7; 9 bases are shared with TRBD2. The V segment lost 5 bases and the J segment 2 bases; nucleotides outside the gene matches: 4. This CDR3 spans 14 amino acids. CDR1 is SEHNR, CDR2 FQNEAQ, per germline (reference sequence). The CDR3 sequence is CASSPSGETYEQYF. The CDR3 DNA reads TGTGCCAGCAGCCCTAGCGGGGAAACCTACGAGCAGTACTTC.

This clonotype was seen a handful of times. The rearrangement uses TRBV7-9 and TRBJ1-1; 8 bases are a match to TRBD1. The CDR3 runs to 14 residues. The trim removed 5 bases at V and 4 bases at J, leaving 6 bases unmatched. Germline values: CDR1 SEHNR, CDR2 FQNEAQ (reference sequence). CDR3 coding DNA: TGTGCCAGCAGCCTATCGGACAGGGCCACTGAAGCTTTCTTT. As protein: CASSLSDRATEAFF.

This clonotype showed up just a few times. CDR3: CASSLRMTGTGQPQHF. The CDR3 region has the DNA TGTGCCAGCAGTCTCCGGATGACAGGGACTGGTCAGCCCCAGCATTTT. The rearrangement links TRBV28 to TRBJ1-5; 7 positions agree with TRBD1. CDR3 size: 16 residues. V trimming: 5 bases; J trimming: 6 bases; junction bases outside the gene matches: 13. Germline CDR1 is MDHEN and CDR2 is SYDVKM.

This clonotype was recorded many times. The chain combines TRBV7-2 with TRBJ1-5; 7 positions agree with TRBD1. V shed 5 bases and J 3 bases; nucleotides not matched to a gene: 4. CDR1 and CDR2 (germline): SGHTA, FQGNSA. This CDR3 has 14 residues. The CDR3 region has the DNA TGTGCCAGCAGCCAAAGGGGGCTCAATCAGCCCCAGCATTTT. It translates to CASSQRGLNQPQHF. Filled out from reference TRBV7-2 and TRBJ1-5, the complete variable domain reads GAGVSQSPSNKVTEKGKDVELRCDPISGHTALYWYRQSLGQGLEFLIYFQGNSAPDKSGLPSDRFSAERTGGSVSTLTIQRTQQEDSAVYLCASSQRGLNQPQHFGDGTRLSIL.